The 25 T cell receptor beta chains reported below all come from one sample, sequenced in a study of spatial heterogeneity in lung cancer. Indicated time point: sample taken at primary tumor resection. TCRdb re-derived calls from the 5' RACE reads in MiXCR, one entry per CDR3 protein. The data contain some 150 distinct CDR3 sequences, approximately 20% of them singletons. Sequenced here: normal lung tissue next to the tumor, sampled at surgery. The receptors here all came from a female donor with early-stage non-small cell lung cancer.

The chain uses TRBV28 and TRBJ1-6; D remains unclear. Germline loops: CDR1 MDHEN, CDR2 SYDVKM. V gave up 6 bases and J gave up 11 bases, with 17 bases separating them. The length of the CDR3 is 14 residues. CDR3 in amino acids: CASSLRGSAPPLHF. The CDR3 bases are TGTGCCAGCAGCCTCCGGGGTTCGGCCCCACCCCTCCACTTT.

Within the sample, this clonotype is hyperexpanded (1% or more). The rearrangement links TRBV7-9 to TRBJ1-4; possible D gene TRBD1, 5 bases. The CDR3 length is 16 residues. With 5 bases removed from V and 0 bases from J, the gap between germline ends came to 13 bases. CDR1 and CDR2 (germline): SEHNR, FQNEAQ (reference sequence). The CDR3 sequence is CASSLTQGSTNEKLFF. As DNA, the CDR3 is TGTGCCAGCAGCCTTACTCAGGGCTCAACTAATGAAAAACTGTTTTTT.

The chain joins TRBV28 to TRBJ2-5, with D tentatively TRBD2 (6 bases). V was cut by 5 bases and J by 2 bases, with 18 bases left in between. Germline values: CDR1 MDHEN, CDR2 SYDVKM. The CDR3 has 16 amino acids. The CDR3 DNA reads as TGTGCCAGCAGTGAACTCGGGACTGACTATCAAGAGACCCAGTACTTC. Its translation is CASSELGTDYQETQYF. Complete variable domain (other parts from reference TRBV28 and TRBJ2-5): DVKVTQSSRYLVKRTGEKVFLECVQDMDHENMFWYRQDPGLGLRLIYFSYDVKMKEKGDIPEGYSVSREKKERFSLILESASTNQTSMYLCASSELGTDYQETQYFGPGTRLLVL.

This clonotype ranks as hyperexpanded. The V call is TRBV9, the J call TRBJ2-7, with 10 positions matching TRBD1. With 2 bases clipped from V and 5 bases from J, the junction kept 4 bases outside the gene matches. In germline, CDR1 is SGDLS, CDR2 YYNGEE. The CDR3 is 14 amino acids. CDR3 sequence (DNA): TGTGCCAGCAGCGTTGGGACAGGGGTCCACGAGCAGTACTTC. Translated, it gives CASSVGTGVHEQYF.

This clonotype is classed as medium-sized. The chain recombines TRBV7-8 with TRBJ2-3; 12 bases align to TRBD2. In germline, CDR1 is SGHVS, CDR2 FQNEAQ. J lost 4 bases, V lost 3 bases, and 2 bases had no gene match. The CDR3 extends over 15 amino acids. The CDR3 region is CASSFRLAGADTQYF. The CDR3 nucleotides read TGTGCCAGCAGCTTTAGACTAGCGGGGGCAGATACGCAGTATTTT.

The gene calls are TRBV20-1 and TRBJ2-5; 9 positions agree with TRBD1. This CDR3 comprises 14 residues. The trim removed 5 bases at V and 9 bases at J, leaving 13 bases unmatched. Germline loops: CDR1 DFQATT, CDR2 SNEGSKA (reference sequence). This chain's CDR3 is CSAVSGQGALAQYF. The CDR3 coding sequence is TGCAGTGCTGTCTCGGGACAGGGAGCTTTGGCCCAGTACTTC.

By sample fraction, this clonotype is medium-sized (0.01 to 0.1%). The CDR3 DNA sequence: TGCGCCAGCAGCCAAGATTTCCAGGGGCGATCACCCCTCCACTTT. Translation: CASSQDFQGRSPLHF. The chain joins TRBV4-3 to TRBJ1-6; maybe TRBD1 (6 bases). Between the trimmed V and J ends, which lost 0 bases and 10 bases, there was a span of 13 bases. Germline lookup yields CDR1 LGHNA and CDR2 YSLEER. This CDR3 is 15 amino acids long.

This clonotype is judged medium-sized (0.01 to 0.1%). In nucleotides, the CDR3 is TGTGCCAGCAGCCACAGGGGGCTCACTGAAGCTTTCTTT. Translated: CASSHRGLTEAFF. V usage is TRBV3-1 and J usage is TRBJ1-1, with TRBD1 identical over 8 bases. The CDR3 is made up of 13 amino acids. The V segment lost 3 bases and the J segment 4 bases; nucleotides outside the gene matches: 1. Germline assignment: CDR1 LGHDT and CDR2 YNNKEL (reference sequence).

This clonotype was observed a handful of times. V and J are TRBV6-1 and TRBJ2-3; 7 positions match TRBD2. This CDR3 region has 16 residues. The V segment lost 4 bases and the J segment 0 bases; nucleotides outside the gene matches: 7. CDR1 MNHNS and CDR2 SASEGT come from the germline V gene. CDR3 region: CASSGGRDPSTDTQYF. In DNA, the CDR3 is TGTGCCAGCAGTGGGGGGAGGGATCCTAGCACAGATACGCAGTATTTT.

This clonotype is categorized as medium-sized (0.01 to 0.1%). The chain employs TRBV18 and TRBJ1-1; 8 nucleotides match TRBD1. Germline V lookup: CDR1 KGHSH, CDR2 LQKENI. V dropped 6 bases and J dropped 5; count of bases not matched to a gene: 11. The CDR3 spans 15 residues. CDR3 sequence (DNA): TGTGCCAGCTCGGGTCGACAGGGGCGAGGGACTGAAGCTTTCTTT. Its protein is CASSGRQGRGTEAFF. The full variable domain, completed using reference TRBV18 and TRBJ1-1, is NAGVMQNPRHLVRRRGQEARLRCSPMKGHSHVYWYRQLPEEGLKFMVYLQKENIIDESGMPKERFSAEFPKEGPSILRIQQVVRGDSAAYFCASSGRQGRGTEAFFGQGTRLTVV.

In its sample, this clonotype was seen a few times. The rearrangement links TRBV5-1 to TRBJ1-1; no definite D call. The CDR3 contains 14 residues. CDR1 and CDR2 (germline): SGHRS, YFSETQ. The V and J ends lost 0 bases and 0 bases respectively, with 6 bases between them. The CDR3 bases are TGCGCCAGCAGCTTGGGCTTAGTGAACACTGAAGCTTTCTTT. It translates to CASSLGLVNTEAFF.

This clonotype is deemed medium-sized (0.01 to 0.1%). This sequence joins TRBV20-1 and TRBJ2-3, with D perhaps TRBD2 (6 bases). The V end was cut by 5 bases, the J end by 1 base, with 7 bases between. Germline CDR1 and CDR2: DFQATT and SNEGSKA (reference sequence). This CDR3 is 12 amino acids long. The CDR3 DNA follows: TGCAGTGCTGGCGGGGGCACAGATACGCAGTATTTT. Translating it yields CSAGGGTDTQYF.

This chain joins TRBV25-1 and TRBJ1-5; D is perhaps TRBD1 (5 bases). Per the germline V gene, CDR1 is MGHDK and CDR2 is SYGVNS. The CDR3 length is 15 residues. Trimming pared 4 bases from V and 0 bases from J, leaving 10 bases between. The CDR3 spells CASSGGHLSNQPQHF. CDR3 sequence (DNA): TGTGCCAGCAGTGGCGGACATCTTAGCAATCAGCCCCAGCATTTT.

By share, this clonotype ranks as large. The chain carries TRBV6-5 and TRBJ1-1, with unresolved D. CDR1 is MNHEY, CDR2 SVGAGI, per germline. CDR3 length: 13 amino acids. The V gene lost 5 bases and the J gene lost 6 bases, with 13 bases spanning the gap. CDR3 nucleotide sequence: TGTGCCAGCAGTGTCTTTTCTGGAGCTGAAGCTTTCTTT. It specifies CASSVFSGAEAFF.

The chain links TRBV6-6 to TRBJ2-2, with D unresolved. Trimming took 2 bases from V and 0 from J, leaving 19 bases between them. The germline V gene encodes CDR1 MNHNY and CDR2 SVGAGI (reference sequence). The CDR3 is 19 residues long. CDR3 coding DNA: TGTGCCAGCAGTTACCCGATGGATCCAAGAATTTCGAACACCGGGGAGCTGTTTTTT. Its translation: CASSYPMDPRISNTGELFF.

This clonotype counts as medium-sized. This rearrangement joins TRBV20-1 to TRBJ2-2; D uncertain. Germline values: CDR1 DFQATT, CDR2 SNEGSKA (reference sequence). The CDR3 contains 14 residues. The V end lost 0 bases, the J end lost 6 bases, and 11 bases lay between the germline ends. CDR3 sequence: CSARDLSKAGELFF. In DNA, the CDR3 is TGCAGTGCTAGAGATTTGTCGAAGGCCGGGGAGCTGTTTTTT.

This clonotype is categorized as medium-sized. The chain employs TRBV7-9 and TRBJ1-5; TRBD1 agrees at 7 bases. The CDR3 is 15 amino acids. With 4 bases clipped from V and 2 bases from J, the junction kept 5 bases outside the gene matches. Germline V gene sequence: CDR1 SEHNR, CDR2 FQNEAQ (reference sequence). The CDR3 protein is CASSSTGSGNQPQHF. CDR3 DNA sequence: TGTGCCAGCAGCTCGACAGGGTCAGGCAATCAGCCCCAGCATTTT.

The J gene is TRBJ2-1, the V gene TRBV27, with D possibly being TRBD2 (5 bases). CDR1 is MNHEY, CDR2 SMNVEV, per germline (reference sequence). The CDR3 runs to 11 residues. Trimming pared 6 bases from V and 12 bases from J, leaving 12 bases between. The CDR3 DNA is TGTGCCAGCAGACAAAATAGCGTGCAGTTCTTC. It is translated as CASRQNSVQFF.

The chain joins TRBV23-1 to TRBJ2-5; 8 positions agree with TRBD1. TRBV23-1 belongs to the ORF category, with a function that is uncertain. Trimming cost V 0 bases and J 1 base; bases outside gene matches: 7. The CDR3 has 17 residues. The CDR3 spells CASSQSDRESLQETQYF. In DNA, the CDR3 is TGCGCCAGCAGTCAATCGGACAGGGAGTCCCTCCAAGAGACCCAGTACTTC.

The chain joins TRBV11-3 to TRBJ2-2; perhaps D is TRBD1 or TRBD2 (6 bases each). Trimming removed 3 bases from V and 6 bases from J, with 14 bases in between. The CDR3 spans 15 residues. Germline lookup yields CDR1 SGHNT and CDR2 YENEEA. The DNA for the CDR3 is TGTGCCAGCAGCTTGGGGGGCGGTGAAGCCGGGGAGCTGTTTTTT. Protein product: CASSLGGGEAGELFF.

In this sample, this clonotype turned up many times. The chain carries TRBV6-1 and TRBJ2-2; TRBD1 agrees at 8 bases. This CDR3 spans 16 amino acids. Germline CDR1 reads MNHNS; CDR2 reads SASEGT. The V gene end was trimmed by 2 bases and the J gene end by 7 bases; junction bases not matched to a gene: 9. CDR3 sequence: CASSERPDRANGELFF. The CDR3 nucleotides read TGTGCCAGCAGTGAAAGGCCGGACAGGGCTAACGGGGAGCTGTTTTTT.

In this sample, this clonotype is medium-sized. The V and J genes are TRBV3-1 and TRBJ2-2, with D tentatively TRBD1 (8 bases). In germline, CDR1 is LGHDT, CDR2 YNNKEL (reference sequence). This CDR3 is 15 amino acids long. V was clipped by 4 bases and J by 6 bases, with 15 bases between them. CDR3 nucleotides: TGTGCCAGCAGCCCCAGACAGGGGAGGGCCGGGGAGCTGTTTTTT. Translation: CASSPRQGRAGELFF. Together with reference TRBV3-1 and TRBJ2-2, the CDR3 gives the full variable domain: DTAVSQTPKYLVTQMGNDKSIKCEQNLGHDTMYWYKQDSKKFLKIMFSYNNKELIINETVPNRFSPKSPDKAHLNLHINSLELGDSAVYFCASSPRQGRAGELFFGEGSRLTVL.

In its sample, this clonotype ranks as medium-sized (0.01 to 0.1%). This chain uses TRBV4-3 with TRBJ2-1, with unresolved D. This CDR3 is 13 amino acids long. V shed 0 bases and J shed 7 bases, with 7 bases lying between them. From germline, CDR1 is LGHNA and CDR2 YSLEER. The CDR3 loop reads CASSQEYGNEQFF. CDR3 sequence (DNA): TGCGCCAGCAGCCAAGAGTACGGGAATGAGCAGTTCTTC.

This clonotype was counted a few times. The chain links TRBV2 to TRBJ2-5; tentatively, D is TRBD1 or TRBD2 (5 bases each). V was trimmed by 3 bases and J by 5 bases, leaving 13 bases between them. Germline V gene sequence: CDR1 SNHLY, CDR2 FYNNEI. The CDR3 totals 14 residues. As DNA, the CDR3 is TGTGCCAGCAGTGATAATCGGGACGGCGAGACCCAGTACTTC. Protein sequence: CASSDNRDGETQYF.

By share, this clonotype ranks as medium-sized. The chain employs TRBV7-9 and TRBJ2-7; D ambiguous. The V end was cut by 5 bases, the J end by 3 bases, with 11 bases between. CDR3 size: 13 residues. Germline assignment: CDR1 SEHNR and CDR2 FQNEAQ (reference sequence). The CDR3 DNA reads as TGTGCCAGCAGCCTAAGGGCGGACTACGAGCAGTACTTC. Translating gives CASSLRADYEQYF. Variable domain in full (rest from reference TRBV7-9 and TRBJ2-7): DTGVSQNPRHKITKRGQNVTFRCDPISEHNRLYWYRQTLGQGPEFLTYFQNEAQLEKSRLLSDRFSAERPKGSFSTLEIQRTEQGDSAMYLCASSLRADYEQYFGPGTRLTVT.